Sequencing of this TCR beta chain was carried out in a study of shared clonotypes between healthy human individuals. V gave up 0 bases and J gave up 3 bases, with 13 bases separating them. The CDR3 totals 16 residues. CDR1 is MNHEY, CDR2 SVGAGI, per germline. Study results and limitations: On the whole, naive subsets had larger estimated richness than memory subsets had.

A remark on this clone: Its antigen is unknown.

Several immunoSEQ 96-well plates shared each subset's DNA, each plate a replicate. The protocol was immunoSEQ multiplex PCR, while the TCRdb copy is restricted to in-frame clones and leaves out a portion. The repertoire holds some 2 million clones, with roughly 94% as singletons. CD45RO-negative CD8 cells positively selected for CCR7 made up the naive population, which excluded terminally differentiated effector memory CD45RA+ cells. The chain carries TRBV6-5 and TRBJ2-3, with a tentative D call TRBD1 (6 bases). This TCR derives from a man between 18 and 29 years old in good health. What was sequenced was naive CD8+ T cells sorted from blood. CDR3: CASSYSPGQGTDTQYF. The CDR3 bases are TGTGCCAGCAGTTACTCCCCGGGGCAGGGGACAGATACGCAGTATTTT.